Described below is a single T cell receptor beta chain sequence and its context. TCRdb re-called the RT-PCR reads with MiXCR, one entry per CDR3 protein. Of hundreds of thousands of distinct CDR3 sequences in the sample, about 37% were seen once. The data derive from a study of patients and donors after allogeneic stem cell transplantation. The CDR3 is made up of 16 amino acids. V was shortened by 4 bases and J by 2 bases, with 18 bases between the two germline ends. The germline V gene has CDR1 SGDLS and CDR2 YYNGEE. The TCR was taken from a human donor who was either an allogeneic HSCT recipient or a stem cell or donor lymphocyte infusion donor (not recorded which). It is not recorded whose cells these are; they may come from a transplant donor. The sequenced sample consisted of blood, either unsorted or a sorted T cell fraction (not recorded which). The chain couples TRBV9 to TRBJ1-2, with D hard to call. DNA for the CDR3: TGTGCCAGCAGCTCCCCGGGTAGCAGGTTCAACTATGGCTACACCTTC. Protein: CASSSPGSRFNYGYTF.